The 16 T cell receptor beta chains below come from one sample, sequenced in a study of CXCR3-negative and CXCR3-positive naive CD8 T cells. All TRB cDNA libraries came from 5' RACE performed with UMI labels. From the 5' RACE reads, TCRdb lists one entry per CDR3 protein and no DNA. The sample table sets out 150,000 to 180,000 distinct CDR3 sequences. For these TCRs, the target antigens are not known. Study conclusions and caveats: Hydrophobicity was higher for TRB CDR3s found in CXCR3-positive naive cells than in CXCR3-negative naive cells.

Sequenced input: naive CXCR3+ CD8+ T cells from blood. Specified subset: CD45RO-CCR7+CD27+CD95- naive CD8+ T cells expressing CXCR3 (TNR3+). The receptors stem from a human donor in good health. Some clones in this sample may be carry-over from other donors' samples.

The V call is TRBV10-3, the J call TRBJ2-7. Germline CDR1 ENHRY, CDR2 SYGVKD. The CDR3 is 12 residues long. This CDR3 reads CAISEDPYEQYF.

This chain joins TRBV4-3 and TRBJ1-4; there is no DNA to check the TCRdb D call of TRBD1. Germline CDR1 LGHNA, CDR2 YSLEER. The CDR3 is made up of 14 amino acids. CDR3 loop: CASSQDRANEKLFF.

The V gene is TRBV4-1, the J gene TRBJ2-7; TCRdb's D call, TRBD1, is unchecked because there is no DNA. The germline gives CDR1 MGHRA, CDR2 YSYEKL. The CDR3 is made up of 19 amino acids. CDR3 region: CASSHYTGGYLISSYEQYF.

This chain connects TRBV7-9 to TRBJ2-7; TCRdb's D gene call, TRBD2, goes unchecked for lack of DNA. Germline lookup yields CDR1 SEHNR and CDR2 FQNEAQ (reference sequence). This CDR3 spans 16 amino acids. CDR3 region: CASSAWTSGPSGEQYF.

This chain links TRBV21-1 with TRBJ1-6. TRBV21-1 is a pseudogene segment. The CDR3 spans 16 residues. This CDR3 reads CASSTTRRSLNSPLHF.

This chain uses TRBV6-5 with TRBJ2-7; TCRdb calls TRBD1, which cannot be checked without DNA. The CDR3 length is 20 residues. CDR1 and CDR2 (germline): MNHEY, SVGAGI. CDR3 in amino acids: CASSSYSGPPGQGSAYEQYF.

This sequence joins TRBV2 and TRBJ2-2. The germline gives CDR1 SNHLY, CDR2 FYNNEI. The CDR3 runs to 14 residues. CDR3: CASRDRWNTGELFF.

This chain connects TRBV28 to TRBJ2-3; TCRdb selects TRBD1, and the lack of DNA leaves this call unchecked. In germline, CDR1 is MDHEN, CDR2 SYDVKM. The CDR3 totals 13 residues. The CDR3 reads CASSFGGSDTQYF.

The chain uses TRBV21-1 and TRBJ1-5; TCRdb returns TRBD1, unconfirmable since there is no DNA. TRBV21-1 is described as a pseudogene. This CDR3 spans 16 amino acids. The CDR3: CASRPTATGANQPQHF.

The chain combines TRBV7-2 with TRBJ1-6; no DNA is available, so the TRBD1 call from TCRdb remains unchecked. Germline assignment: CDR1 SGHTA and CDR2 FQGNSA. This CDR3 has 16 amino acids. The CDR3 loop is CASSDRPTATYSPLHF.

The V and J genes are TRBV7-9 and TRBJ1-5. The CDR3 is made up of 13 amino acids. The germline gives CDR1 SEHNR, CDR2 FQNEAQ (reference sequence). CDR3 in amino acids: CASSLMGNQPQHF.

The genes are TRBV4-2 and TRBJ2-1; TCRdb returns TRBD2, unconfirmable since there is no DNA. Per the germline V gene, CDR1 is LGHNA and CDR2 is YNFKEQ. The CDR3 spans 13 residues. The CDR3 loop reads CASSQTPSGGMFF.

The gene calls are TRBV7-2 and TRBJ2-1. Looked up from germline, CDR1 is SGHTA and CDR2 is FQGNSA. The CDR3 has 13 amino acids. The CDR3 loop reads CASSFYRGDEQFF. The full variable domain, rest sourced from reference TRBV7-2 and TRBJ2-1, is GAGVSQSPSNKVTEKGKDVELRCDPISGHTALYWYRQSLGQGLEFLIYFQGNSAPDKSGLPSDRFSAERTGGSVSTLTIQRTQQEDSAVYLCASSFYRGDEQFFGPGTRLTVL.

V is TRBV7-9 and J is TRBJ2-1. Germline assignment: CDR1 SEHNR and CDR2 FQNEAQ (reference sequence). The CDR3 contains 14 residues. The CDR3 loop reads CASSHPLGFNEQFF.

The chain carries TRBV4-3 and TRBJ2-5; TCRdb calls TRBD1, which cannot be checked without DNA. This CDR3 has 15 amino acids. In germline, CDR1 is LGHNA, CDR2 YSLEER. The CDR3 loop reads CASSQDGDSQETQYF.

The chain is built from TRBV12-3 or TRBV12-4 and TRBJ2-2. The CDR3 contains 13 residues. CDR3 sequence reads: CASSFQYTGELFF.